This TCR beta chain was captured by sequencing in a study of T-cell reconstitution after alpha-beta-depleted transplantation in children. This clonotype occurred once. The V end lost 3 bases, the J end lost 4 bases, and 12 bases lay between the germline ends. This CDR3 is built from 15 residues. Germline CDR1 and CDR2: MNHNS and SASEGT. TCRbeta library construction was performed incorporating unique molecular identifiers. From the PCR reads, TCRdb called clonotypes with MiXCR, one entry per CDR3 protein. The sample has approximately 500,000 distinct CDR3 sequences, around 27% seen once. This specimen consisted of PBMCs, obtained before TCRalphabeta/CD19-depleted stem cell transplant. The clonotype comes from a boy less than two years old with Wiskott-Aldrich syndrome, due to receive a stem cell transplant. V is TRBV6-1 and J is TRBJ1-4, with D perhaps TRBD1 (5 bases). For the CDR3, the DNA is TGTGCCAGCAGTGATCAGGGCAGCCATAATGAAAAACTGTTTTTT. This translates into CASSDQGSHNEKLFF.